The entry below describes one T cell receptor (beta chain). Its antigen is still unknown. This sample was included in a study of stem cell transplantation in POMP-related autoinflammatory disease. Study findings and constraints: Fewer unique TRB V-J gene pairings were identified in patients with PRAID.

Profiled with immunoSEQ multiplex PCR; TCRdb holds only in-frame clones, not every one. This sample has about 68,000 clones, with just over 90% found just once. The CDR3 runs 14 residues. Trimming took 2 bases from V and 6 from J, leaving 8 bases between them. Germline CDR1 reads LGHNA; CDR2 reads YNFKEQ. This clonotype was sampled from a human patient with POMP-related autoinflammation and immune dysregulation (PRAID). Part of the T cell pool may stem from the graft donor. The rearrangement links TRBV4-2 to TRBJ1-6, with D perhaps TRBD1 (5 bases). The sample consisted of CD4+ T cells from PBMCs, taken after stem cell transplantation. Here the CDR3 reads CASSQPDINSPLHF. DNA of the CDR3: TGTGCCAGCAGCCAACCGGACATTAATTCACCCCTCCACTTT.